This entry features one TCR beta chain sequence. Researchers took RNA transcripts and amplified the TCR beta CDR3 regions from them. First-round RT-PCR targeting the TCR CDR3 was performed with the HTBI primer set. Via MiXCR, TCRdb re-called the multiplex PCR reads, giving one row per CDR3 protein. The table includes about 720,000 distinct CDR3 sequences, about a sixth detected once. CDR3 length: 14 residues. CDR1 is LGHNA and CDR2 is YSLEER in the germline V gene. The ends were cut back, 0 bases at V and 3 bases at J, with 6 bases in the middle. This entry belongs to a study of T cells in Graves' hyperthyroidism and ophthalmopathy.

Sequencing used blood. V usage is TRBV4-3 and J usage is TRBJ2-1; D might be TRBD1 (5 bases). This TCR was sampled from a man in his late teens or twenties with Graves' hyperthyroidism. The CDR3 nucleotides read TGCGCCAGCAGCCAAGAGACAGTCTACAATGAGCAGTTCTTC. Translation gives CASSQETVYNEQFF.